The next 31 T cell receptor beta chains were all read from a single sample in a study of T-cell memory formation after mild COVID-19. A single record per CDR3 protein comes from TCRdb applying MiXCR to the 5' RACE reads. The data show under 450,000 distinct CDR3 sequences, with 23% seen just once and under 15% held by the top ten. Source material: PBMCs or a T cell subset sorted from them (not recorded which). The receptors shown here come from an adult woman who had mild COVID-19 (a few samples of this study predate the infection). Cell type and time point are not known.

The J gene is TRBJ2-3, the V gene TRBV24-1; 7 bases fit TRBD1. The CDR3 loop spans 18 amino acids. The V and J ends lost 0 bases and 2 bases, in that order; junction bases with no gene match: 10. Germline loops: CDR1 KGHDR, CDR2 SFDVKD. The CDR3 coding sequence is TGTGCCACCAGTGATTTGAACAGGGGCCCTTACAACACAGATACGCAGTATTTT. Its translation: CATSDLNRGPYNTDTQYF.

This sequence joins TRBV15 and TRBJ2-1, with TRBD2 identical over 8 bases. The V and J ends lost 8 bases and 3 bases, in that order; junction bases with no gene match: 6. Germline lookup yields CDR1 LNHNV and CDR2 YYDKDF (reference sequence). The CDR3 spans 14 residues. CDR3 bases: TGTGCCACCCGCCGGGGGGGCCTCTACAATGAGCAGTTCTTC. Translating gives CATRRGGLYNEQFF.

This clonotype occurred many times. V gene TRBV9 combines with J gene TRBJ1-4; no clear D. This CDR3 is 14 amino acids long. Trimming took off 0 bases at V and 1 base at J, with 4 bases between the two ends. In germline, CDR1 is SGDLS, CDR2 YYNGEE. CDR3 sequence reads: CASSVDETNEKLFF. CDR3 coding DNA: TGTGCCAGCAGCGTAGACGAAACTAATGAAAAACTGTTTTTT.

The chain employs TRBV9 and TRBJ2-3, with TRBD2 matching over 11 bases. The CDR3 contains 16 residues. The V gene end was trimmed by 0 bases and the J gene end by 3 bases; junction bases not matched to a gene: 3. Looked up from germline, CDR1 is SGDLS and CDR2 is YYNGEE. CDR3 in DNA: TGTGCCAGCAGCGTAGCGGCTAGCGGGGGGACAGATACGCAGTATTTT. This gives the protein CASSVAASGGTDTQYF.

In this sample, this clonotype turned up a few times. This chain uses TRBV27 with TRBJ2-2; 9 nucleotides match TRBD1. CDR1 MNHEY and CDR2 SMNVEV come from the germline V gene (reference sequence). Trimming removed 1 base from V and 5 bases from J; junction bases left unmatched: 11. The CDR3 consists of 18 residues. The CDR3 region is CASSLFVLTGGWTGELFF. In DNA form, the CDR3 reads TGTGCCAGCAGTTTATTTGTACTAACAGGGGGCTGGACCGGGGAGCTGTTTTTT.

The V gene is TRBV7-6, the J gene TRBJ2-1, with D perhaps TRBD2 (5 bases). The CDR3 consists of 13 residues. V lost 5 bases, J lost 6 bases, and 11 bases lay in between. The germline V gene encodes CDR1 SGHVS and CDR2 FNYEAQ. The CDR3 loop reads CASSHVEGNEQFF. CDR3 DNA: TGTGCCAGCAGCCACGTCGAGGGCAATGAGCAGTTCTTC.

This clonotype was observed a few times. CDR3 nucleotides: TGTGCCAGCAGTTACTCTTGGGGGAGCTCCTATAATTCACCCCTCCACTTT. Its translation: CASSYSWGSSYNSPLHF. The gene calls are TRBV6-5 and TRBJ1-6, with a weak D call TRBD1 (5 bases). The germline V gene encodes CDR1 MNHEY and CDR2 SVGAGI. Trimming removed 0 bases from V and 0 bases from J, with 9 bases in between. The length of the CDR3 is 17 residues.

V usage is TRBV20-1 and J usage is TRBJ2-5; 11 positions match TRBD2. Germline-derived CDR1 and CDR2 are DFQATT and SNEGSKA (reference sequence). V lost 3 bases to trimming and J lost 5 bases; unmatched junction nucleotides: 11. CDR3 length equals 16 residues. For the CDR3, the DNA is TGCAGTGCTAGTTGGAATAGCGGGAGGGCCATGGAGACCCAGTACTTC. Its translation is CSASWNSGRAMETQYF.

This chain uses TRBV6-5 with TRBJ2-7; D is perhaps TRBD1 (6 bases). Per the germline V gene, CDR1 is MNHEY and CDR2 is SVGAGI. This CDR3 is built from 13 residues. Between the trimmed V and J ends, which lost 4 bases and 2 bases, there was a span of 9 bases. The CDR3 protein is CASSSDSTYEQYF. CDR3 bases: TGTGCCAGCAGTTCGGACAGCACCTACGAGCAGTACTTC.

The chain uses TRBV6-6 and TRBJ2-1; 11 bases match TRBD2. The CDR3 has 20 residues. V was pared by 7 bases and J by 0 bases, with 17 bases of the junction left unmatched. Germline V gives CDR1 MNHNY, CDR2 SVGAGI (reference sequence). The CDR3 loop is CASNPPAGSGRGSSYNEQFF. The DNA of the CDR3 is TGTGCCAGCAACCCCCCCGCGGGTAGCGGGAGGGGAAGCTCCTACAATGAGCAGTTCTTC.

The J gene is TRBJ2-7, the V gene TRBV12-3 or TRBV12-4, with D tentatively TRBD1 (5 bases). Trimming took 5 bases from V and 2 from J, leaving 13 bases between them. The CDR3 totals 14 residues. The CDR3 DNA reads as TGTGCCAGCAGTGGTGGGGCAGGAGCCTACGAGCAGTACTTC. This encodes CASSGGAGAYEQYF.

In its sample, this clonotype was seen a few times. This chain uses TRBV5-5 with TRBJ2-1; a weak D match, TRBD1 (6 bases). CDR1 and CDR2 from the germline V gene are SGHKS and YYEKEE (reference sequence). The CDR3 covers 15 residues. Trimming shortened V by 4 bases and J by 0 bases, and 11 bases separated the two germline ends. The CDR3 bases are TGTGCCAGCAGCCTTGACAGGACCTCCTACAATGAGCAGTTCTTC. This sequence encodes CASSLDRTSYNEQFF.

The chain recombines TRBV9 with TRBJ2-1; 7 nucleotides line up with TRBD2. The CDR3 is 16 amino acids. V gave up 4 bases and J gave up 7 bases; unmatched junction bases: 14. Per the germline V gene, CDR1 is SGDLS and CDR2 is YYNGEE. Written as DNA, the CDR3 is TGTGCCAGCAGCCCCCCCACTAGCGAGAGAGGTAATGAGCAGTTCTTC. Translating gives CASSPPTSERGNEQFF.

Many counts were recorded for this clonotype. The chain recombines TRBV5-1 with TRBJ2-2, with D unclear. V lost 4 bases and J 3 bases, leaving 10 bases between the germline ends. In germline, CDR1 is SGHRS, CDR2 YFSETQ. CDR3 length: 14 residues. The CDR3 coding sequence is TGCGCCAGCAGCCCTGGACGGTACACCGGGGAGCTGTTTTTT. Translated: CASSPGRYTGELFF. Together with reference TRBV5-1 and TRBJ2-2, the CDR3 gives the full variable domain: KAGVTQTPRYLIKTRGQQVTLSCSPISGHRSVSWYQQTPGQGLQFLFEYFSETQRNKGNFPGRFSGRQFSNSRSEMNVSTLELGDSALYLCASSPGRYTGELFFGEGSRLTVL.

The V gene is TRBV14, the J gene TRBJ2-3; no clear D gene. Germline V CDR1 and CDR2: SGHDN, FVKESK. The germline V and J ends were trimmed by 4 bases and 2 bases, with 7 bases remaining between them. This CDR3 region has 13 residues. CDR3 residues: CASSLYNTDTQYF. CDR3 DNA: TGTGCCAGCAGCCTGTATAACACAGATACGCAGTATTTT.

The genes are TRBV7-9 and TRBJ2-3; 7 bases are a match to TRBD1. The CDR3 length is 15 residues. Unmatched junction bases numbered 11, after V lost 5 bases and J lost 6 bases. The V gene's germline CDR1 is SEHNR and CDR2 FQNEAQ (reference sequence). The DNA for the CDR3 is TGTGCCAGCAGCCGAAGACAGGGTCTGAGCGATACGCAGTATTTT. Translated: CASSRRQGLSDTQYF.

CDR3 region: CASSSRQDPTNEKLFF. In nucleotides, the CDR3 is TGTGCCAGCAGCTCCCGACAGGACCCAACTAATGAAAAACTGTTTTTT. V gene TRBV7-9 combines with J gene TRBJ1-4; TRBD1 is a possible D gene (6 bases). V lost 4 bases, J lost 0 bases, and 12 bases lay in between. The CDR3 runs to 16 residues. CDR1 and CDR2 from the germline V gene are SEHNR and FQNEAQ (reference sequence).

The chain recombines TRBV6-5 with TRBJ2-7; TRBD1 matches 7 bases. Germline assignment: CDR1 MNHEY and CDR2 SVGAGI. The CDR3 spans 15 residues. V dropped 0 bases and J dropped 5; count of bases not matched to a gene: 7. The chain's CDR3 is CASSYSGQGVDEQYF. Here the CDR3 DNA reads TGTGCCAGCAGTTACTCCGGGCAGGGGGTCGACGAGCAGTACTTC.

In its sample, this clonotype was seen a few times. The chain links TRBV5-4 to TRBJ2-1, with TRBD2 matching over 14 bases. The CDR3 sequence is 16 residues long. Germline-derived CDR1 and CDR2 are SGHNT and YYREEE (reference sequence). The V gene end was trimmed by 6 bases and the J gene end by 5 bases; junction bases not matched to a gene: 7. The CDR3 DNA follows: TGTGCCAGCAAATCGACTAGCGGGAGGGAGAACAATGAGCAGTTCTTC. Protein sequence: CASKSTSGRENNEQFF.

There are a few counts of this clonotype. The chain links TRBV7-9 to TRBJ2-2; 7 bases match TRBD2. With 4 bases clipped from V and 0 bases from J, the junction kept 5 bases outside the gene matches. Germline lookup yields CDR1 SEHNR and CDR2 FQNEAQ (reference sequence). CDR3 length: 16 amino acids. The CDR3 here is CASSSGTTTNTGELFF. The CDR3 nucleotides are TGTGCCAGCAGCTCCGGGACTACTACGAACACCGGGGAGCTGTTTTTT.

This clonotype was seen a few times. The chain employs TRBV9 and TRBJ1-6; 9 bases align to TRBD1. The CDR3 has 16 residues. V was pared by 0 bases and J by 10 bases, with 8 bases of the junction left unmatched. The V gene's germline CDR1 is SGDLS and CDR2 YYNGEE. CDR3 region: CASSVGGGQGTSPLHF. The CDR3 nucleotides read TGTGCCAGCAGCGTAGGGGGGGGACAGGGAACCTCACCCCTCCACTTT.

The V gene is TRBV6-2 or TRBV6-3, the J gene TRBJ2-1; TRBD1 might be the D (6 bases). Between the trimmed V and J ends, which lost 6 bases and 4 bases, there was a span of 19 bases. The V gene's germline CDR1 is MNHEY and CDR2 SVGEGT. The CDR3 is 16 residues long. In DNA form, the CDR3 reads TGTGCCAGCAGCCTCCAGGGTAGGGGGTTTTACAATGAGCAGTTCTTC. Translating gives CASSLQGRGFYNEQFF.

V usage is TRBV6-6 and J usage is TRBJ1-1; D may be TRBD1 (6 bases). The CDR3 contains 16 residues. The ends were cut back, 0 bases at V and 3 bases at J, with 14 bases in the middle. Germline-derived CDR1 and CDR2 are MNHNY and SVGAGI (reference sequence). CDR3 amino acids: CASSYSWHREDTEAFF. CDR3 nucleotide sequence: TGTGCCAGCAGTTACTCGTGGCACAGGGAGGACACTGAAGCTTTCTTT.

This clonotype showed up just a few times. V and J are TRBV7-2 and TRBJ2-7; 11 bases align to TRBD2. The CDR3 runs to 14 residues. CDR1 and CDR2 from the germline V gene are SGHTA and FQGNSA. V shed 3 bases, J shed 4 bases, and the junction held 2 bases outside the gene matches. The CDR3 bases are TGTGCCAGCAGCTTGACTAGCGGGATATACGAGCAGTACTTC. Translating gives CASSLTSGIYEQYF.

The table lists this clonotype with many counts. The V and J genes are TRBV12-3 or TRBV12-4 and TRBJ2-5; D not resolved. Trimming stripped 2 bases from V and 2 bases from J, with 9 bases between. The CDR3 is 14 amino acids. CDR3: CASSLRRQQETQYF. CDR3 in DNA: TGTGCCAGCAGTTTAAGGCGTCAGCAAGAGACCCAGTACTTC.

The V call is TRBV2, the J call TRBJ2-1, with 7 bases aligning to TRBD1. With V trimmed by 2 bases and J by 4 bases, 20 bases remained unmatched. This CDR3 region has 20 residues. Germline-derived CDR1 and CDR2 are SNHLY and FYNNEI. CDR3 residues: CASSESFSSLGTVLYNEQFF. The CDR3 DNA sequence: TGTGCCAGCAGTGAAAGTTTTAGTTCTCTAGGGACAGTTCTGTACAATGAGCAGTTCTTC.

V is TRBV4-2 and J is TRBJ2-2, with D hard to call. Trimming shortened V by 0 bases and J by 5 bases, and 13 bases separated the two germline ends. The CDR3 runs to 16 residues. The germline V gene has CDR1 LGHNA and CDR2 YNFKEQ. The CDR3: CASSQDRRPGTGELFF. In nucleotides, the CDR3 is TGTGCCAGCAGCCAAGATAGAAGGCCGGGTACCGGGGAGCTGTTTTTT.

This clonotype was counted ten times or more. The chain employs TRBV5-5 and TRBJ2-3; D remains ambiguous. Germline-derived CDR1 and CDR2 are SGHKS and YYEKEE (reference sequence). CDR3 length: 14 residues. The germline V and J ends were trimmed by 4 bases and 3 bases, with 12 bases remaining between them. CDR3 region: CASSPSWSTDTQYF. Here the CDR3 DNA reads TGTGCCAGCAGCCCGAGTTGGAGTACAGATACGCAGTATTTT.

CDR3: CASSSDSRSQHF. For the CDR3, the DNA is TGTGCCAGCAGTTCAGACAGCCGTTCCCAGCATTTT. This chain uses TRBV27 with TRBJ1-5; possible D gene TRBD1, 5 bases. Per the germline V gene, CDR1 is MNHEY and CDR2 is SMNVEV (reference sequence). V was cut by 4 bases and J by 11 bases, with 12 bases left in between. The CDR3 is 12 amino acids.

J is TRBJ2-7 and V is TRBV6-5; D is ambiguous. The CDR3 runs to 15 residues. Trimming removed 2 bases at V and 6 bases at J, with 17 bases between. Germline CDR1 and CDR2: MNHEY and SVGAGI. CDR3 loop: CASSYGAFQETEQYF. The CDR3 nucleotides read TGTGCCAGCAGTTACGGAGCCTTTCAAGAGACCGAGCAGTACTTC.

V and J are TRBV20-1 and TRBJ1-2, with TRBD1 matching over 9 bases. The CDR3 has 13 amino acids. The ends lost 6 bases at V and 8 bases at J; junction bases unmatched: 10. The germline gives CDR1 DFQATT, CDR2 SNEGSKA (reference sequence). This CDR3 reads CSALGQGGGGYTF. CDR3 nucleotides: TGCAGTGCCCTGGGACAGGGAGGAGGAGGCTACACCTTC.